The 24 T cell receptor beta chains reported below all come from one sample, sequenced in a study of T cell responses to AZD1222 COVID-19 vaccine. Clones were sequenced by immunoSEQ multiplex PCR, and TCRdb holds only the in-frame ones, with some missing. The sample has about 130,000 clones, roughly 88% seen once. The starting material was peripheral blood, obtained on day 0 of AZD1222 vaccination. The receptors derive from an adult in good health.

The V call is TRBV5-5, the J call TRBJ1-5; D not certain. The CDR3 covers 14 residues. Per the germline V gene, CDR1 is SGHKS and CDR2 is YYEKEE (reference sequence). V was pared by 0 bases and J by 6 bases, with 10 bases between. CDR3 DNA sequence: TGTGCCAGCAGCTTGGGGGGTAAGGGTCAGCCCCAGCATTTT. Its protein is CASSLGGKGQPQHF.

The V gene is TRBV3-1 (or the pseudogene TRBV3-2), the J gene TRBJ1-2; weak D call: TRBD1 (6 bases). Germline V lookup: CDR1 LGHDT, CDR2 YNNKEL (reference sequence). Trimming took 1 base from V and 4 from J, leaving 13 bases between them. This CDR3 is built from 15 residues. In nucleotides, the CDR3 is TGTGCCAGCAGCCAAGCCACAGGGTTGGCCTATGGCTACACCTTC. This codes for CASSQATGLAYGYTF.

This chain joins TRBV7-2 and TRBJ2-3; TRBD1 matches 7 bases. V dropped 1 base and J dropped 6; count of bases not matched to a gene: 10. The germline CDR1 and CDR2 sequences are SGHTA and FQGNSA. The CDR3 extends over 16 amino acids. CDR3 nucleotide sequence: TGTGCCAGCAGCTTAGGCATCGGGCAGGGGGTCGATACGCAGTATTTT. Its protein is CASSLGIGQGVDTQYF.

This chain uses TRBV29-1 with TRBJ2-7, with D unresolved. This CDR3 comprises 11 residues. Germline V CDR1 and CDR2: SQVTM, ANQGSEA. Deletions cut 1 base from V and 6 bases from J, with 7 bases between. CDR3 in DNA: TGCAGCGTTGAAGGGTCGGGCGAGCAGTACTTC. It translates to CSVEGSGEQYF.

The chain is built from TRBV5-4 and TRBJ2-2; 8 bases fit TRBD2. The germline V gene encodes CDR1 SGHNT and CDR2 YYREEE (reference sequence). The CDR3 is 15 residues long. J lost 4 bases, V lost 5 bases, and 7 bases had no gene match. The CDR3 DNA reads as TGTGCCAGCAGTCCCGGGGGGGACGGCACCGGGGAGCTGTTTTTT. Translating it yields CASSPGGDGTGELFF.

This sequence joins TRBV6-2 or TRBV6-3 and TRBJ2-7, with a weak D call TRBD2 (5 bases). The CDR3 totals 14 residues. The V and J ends lost 5 bases and 0 bases respectively, with 11 bases between them. Germline CDR1 and CDR2: MNHEY and SVGEGT. CDR3 DNA: TGTGCCAGCAGTCGGACCGGACTCTCCTACGAGCAGTACTTC. It specifies CASSRTGLSYEQYF.

V usage is TRBV5-4 and J usage is TRBJ2-5; TRBD2 is a possible D gene (6 bases). This CDR3 region has 14 residues. The V gene's germline CDR1 is SGHNT and CDR2 YYREEE (reference sequence). The ends were cut back, 1 base at V and 1 base at J, with 8 bases in the middle. CDR3 DNA sequence: TGTGCCAGCAGCTTGAAACTAGCCCAAGAGACCCAGTACTTC. Translation gives CASSLKLAQETQYF.

The chain couples TRBV11-2 to TRBJ1-5; 10 bases line up with TRBD1. Germline CDR1 and CDR2: SGHAT and FQNNGV. The CDR3 extends over 14 amino acids. The V and J ends lost 5 bases and 7 bases, in that order; junction bases with no gene match: 5. The CDR3 protein is CASSPGTGAQPQHF. CDR3 coding DNA: TGTGCCAGCAGCCCCGGGACAGGGGCACAGCCCCAGCATTTT. The full variable domain, rest sourced from reference TRBV11-2 and TRBJ1-5, is EAGVAQSPRYKIIEKRQSVAFWCNPISGHATLYWYQQILGQGPKLLIQFQNNGVVDDSQLPKDRFSAERLKGVDSTLKIQPAKLEDSAVYLCASSPGTGAQPQHFGDGTRLSIL.

V gene TRBV6-6 combines with J gene TRBJ2-7; D possibly corresponds to TRBD2 (5 bases). The CDR3 runs 12 residues. Germline CDR1 and CDR2: MNHNY and SVGAGI (reference sequence). CDR3 region: CASSYGPGMYIV. CDR3 sequence (DNA): TGTGCCAGCAGTTACGGGCCCGGGATGTACATTGTC.

The chain carries TRBV18 and TRBJ2-7; D is unresolved. The CDR3 is made up of 15 amino acids. Per germline, CDR1 KGHSH and CDR2 LQKENI. Trimming pared 5 bases from V and 6 bases from J, leaving 20 bases between. As DNA, the CDR3 is TGTGCCAGCTCATTCCAGGAGTCCGTCTTGGGCGAGCAGTACTTC. This encodes CASSFQESVLGEQYF.

The V and J genes are TRBV5-1 and TRBJ2-4; 8 bases are a match to TRBD2. In germline, CDR1 is SGHRS, CDR2 YFSETQ. This CDR3 contains 18 residues. With 5 bases clipped from V and 0 bases from J, the junction kept 13 bases outside the gene matches. The CDR3 DNA reads TGCGCCAGCAGTGAAGGTAGCGGGGCCTTCCTAGCCAAAAACATTCAGTACTTC. This encodes CASSEGSGAFLAKNIQYF.

The chain uses TRBV7-8 and TRBJ2-7; 7 nucleotides agree with TRBD1. This CDR3 contains 14 residues. CDR1 SGHVS and CDR2 FQNEAQ come from the germline V gene. J gave up 2 bases and V 4 bases, and 5 bases lay outside the gene matches. CDR3 nucleotide sequence: TGTGCCAGCAGCTGGGACAGCGGAGCCTACGAGCAGTACTTC. Translation gives CASSWDSGAYEQYF.

The chain employs TRBV6-5 and TRBJ2-1; no reliable D call. This CDR3 region has 15 residues. V shed 0 bases and J shed 5 bases, with 11 bases lying between them. Germline values: CDR1 MNHEY, CDR2 SVGAGI. DNA for the CDR3: TGTGCCAGCAGTTACTCGACCGGGTTCAACAATGAGCAGTTCTTC. Translation gives CASSYSTGFNNEQFF.

The chain couples TRBV9 to TRBJ2-1; 8 bases line up with TRBD2. Germline CDR1 SGDLS, CDR2 YYNGEE. The CDR3 length is 15 residues. Trimming at V came to 4 bases and at J to 9 bases, leaving 12 bases not matched to a gene. As DNA, the CDR3 is TGTGCCAGCAGCTCCAGCGGGAGCTTGATTGGTGAGCAGTTCTTC. This codes for CASSSSGSLIGEQFF. Complete variable domain (other parts from reference TRBV9 and TRBJ2-1): DSGVTQTPKHLITATGQRVTLRCSPRSGDLSVYWYQQSLDQGLQFLIQYYNGEERAKGNILERFSAQQFPDLHSELNLSSLELGDSALYFCASSSSGSLIGEQFFGPGTRLTVL.

This clone was observed a single time. The CDR3 DNA follows: TGTGCCAGCAGCCTAGGACAGCGAACCGGGGAGCTGTTTTTT. It specifies CASSLGQRTGELFF. This chain links TRBV5-5 with TRBJ2-2; weak D call: TRBD1 (6 bases). The CDR3 runs 14 residues. Germline V gives CDR1 SGHKS, CDR2 YYEKEE (reference sequence). Trimming removed 4 bases at V and 5 bases at J, with 12 bases between.

The chain links TRBV19 to TRBJ2-1, with 11 bases identical to TRBD2. The CDR3 covers 15 residues. The V and J ends lost 7 bases and 4 bases, in that order; junction bases with no gene match: 6. Germline lookup yields CDR1 LNHDA and CDR2 SQIVND (reference sequence). CDR3 region: CASTPRTSGYNEQFF. As DNA, the CDR3 is TGTGCCAGTACCCCCAGGACTAGCGGGTACAATGAGCAGTTCTTC.

The rearrangement uses TRBV11-2 and TRBJ2-3; no reliable D call. CDR3 size: 12 residues. The V end was cut by 8 bases, the J end by 11 bases, with 17 bases between. Germline lookup yields CDR1 SGHAT and CDR2 FQNNGV. In DNA form, the CDR3 reads TGTGCCAGCGCGGAGTCCGGCCCCTGGCAGTATTTT. Translation gives CASAESGPWQYF.

The chain joins TRBV24-1 to TRBJ1-2; D uncertain. Germline CDR1 and CDR2: KGHDR and SFDVKD. Trimming removed 3 bases from V and 3 bases from J, with 10 bases in between. The CDR3 runs 14 residues. DNA for the CDR3: TGTGCCACCAGTGATGCGACAATAGACTATGGCTACACCTTC. It codes for CATSDATIDYGYTF.

The chain employs TRBV4-1 and TRBJ2-3; 10 positions match TRBD1. With 6 bases clipped from V and 3 bases from J, the junction kept 3 bases outside the gene matches. The germline gives CDR1 MGHRA, CDR2 YSYEKL. The CDR3 runs to 14 residues. The CDR3 DNA reads as TGCGCCAGCAGGGGGGACAGGGGAACAGATACGCAGTATTTT. Protein: CASRGDRGTDTQYF.

The CDR3 spells CASSLTGDSGNTIYF. DNA for the CDR3: TGTGCCAGCAGCTTGACAGGAGACTCTGGAAACACCATATATTTT. This chain uses TRBV7-2 with TRBJ1-3; D might be TRBD1 (6 bases). There are 15 residues in the CDR3. V was shortened by 3 bases and J by 0 bases, with 9 bases between the two germline ends. CDR1 SGHTA and CDR2 FQGNSA come from the germline V gene. Supplemented by reference TRBV7-2 and TRBJ1-3, the full variable domain reads GAGVSQSPSNKVTEKGKDVELRCDPISGHTALYWYRQSLGQGLEFLIYFQGNSAPDKSGLPSDRFSAERTGGSVSTLTIQRTQQEDSAVYLCASSLTGDSGNTIYFGEGSWLTVV.

V is TRBV29-1 and J is TRBJ1-2; D is uncertain. V dropped 7 bases and J dropped 2 bases, with 8 bases sitting between them. This CDR3 comprises 11 residues. Germline CDR1 reads SQVTM; CDR2 reads ANQGSEA. CDR3 residues: CSATVNYGYTF. The CDR3 coding sequence is TGCAGCGCAACAGTGAACTATGGCTACACCTTC.

The rearrangement uses TRBV9 and TRBJ2-2; D gene ambiguous. V was cut by 6 bases and J by 1 base, with 10 bases left in between. Germline values: CDR1 SGDLS, CDR2 YYNGEE. The CDR3 runs to 14 residues. The chain's CDR3 is CASKGFGNTGELFF. The CDR3 bases are TGTGCCAGCAAGGGATTTGGGAACACCGGGGAGCTGTTTTTT.

The V and J genes are TRBV7-2 and TRBJ1-1; possible D gene TRBD1, 5 bases. The CDR3 sequence is 15 residues long. Germline V CDR1 and CDR2: SGHTA, FQGNSA. Trimming removed 0 bases at V and 5 bases at J, with 13 bases between. As DNA, the CDR3 is TGTGCCAGCAGCTTAGCGACCACGGGGGTTACTGAAGCTTTCTTT. Residues: CASSLATTGVTEAFF.

The chain carries TRBV11-3 and TRBJ1-1; D remains unclear. The length of the CDR3 is 13 residues. The V gene lost 0 bases and the J gene lost 1 base, with 3 bases spanning the gap. In germline, CDR1 is SGHNT, CDR2 YENEEA. Here the CDR3 DNA reads TGTGCCAGCAGCTTAGAGACGAACACTGAAGCTTTCTTT. It yields the protein CASSLETNTEAFF.